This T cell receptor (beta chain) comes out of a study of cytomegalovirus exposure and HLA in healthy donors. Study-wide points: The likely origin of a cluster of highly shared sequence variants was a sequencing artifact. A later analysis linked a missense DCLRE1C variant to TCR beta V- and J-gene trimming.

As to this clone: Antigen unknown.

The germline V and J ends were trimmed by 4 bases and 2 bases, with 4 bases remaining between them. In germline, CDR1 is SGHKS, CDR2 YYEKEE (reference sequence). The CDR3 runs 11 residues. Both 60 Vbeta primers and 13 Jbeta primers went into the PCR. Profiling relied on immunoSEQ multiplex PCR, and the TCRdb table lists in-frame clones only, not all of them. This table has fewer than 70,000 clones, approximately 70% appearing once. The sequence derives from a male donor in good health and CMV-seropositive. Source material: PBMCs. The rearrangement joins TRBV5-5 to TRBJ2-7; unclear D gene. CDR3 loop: CASSLAYEQYF. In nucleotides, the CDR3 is TGTGCCAGCAGCCTCGCCTACGAGCAGTACTTC.